This is a list of T cell receptor beta chains from one sample in a study of blood T cell repertoires in COVID-19. The protocol was immunoSEQ multiplex PCR, while the TCRdb copy is restricted to in-frame clones and leaves out a portion. The sample holds about 61,000 clones, about 86% seen once. The sample was peripheral blood. These receptors were obtained from a human donor in a cohort sampled during active COVID-19. Both conserved end residues are part of each CDR3. The D gene is left open where the match is weak. Only some rows state a clone size, as once, few, many or a class for expanded clones.

V,size,J,D,CDR3,DNA
TRBV6-5,.,TRBJ1-1,.,CASSYSGQTNTEAFF,TGTGCCAGCAGTTACTCCGGACAAACGAACACTGAAGCTTTCTTT
TRBV11-3,.,TRBJ1-1,.,CASSGGGGRSPPEAFF,TGTGCCAGCAGTGGGGGCGGGGGGCGAAGTCCTCCTGAAGCTTTCTTT
TRBV7-9,.,TRBJ2-2,.,CASSQTAYNTGELFF,TGTGCCAGCAGTCAGACAGCCTACAACACCGGGGAGCTGTTTTTT
TRBV28,few,TRBJ2-1,TRBD1,CASKDRDRQFF,TGTGCCAGCAAAGACAGGGACAGGCAGTTCTTC
TRBV27,.,TRBJ2-3,.,CASSLGGDTQYF,TGTGCCAGCAGTTTAGGGGGGGATACGCAGTATTTT
TRBV5-1,.,TRBJ2-1,.,CASTPDGLAISEQFF,TGCGCCAGCACCCCGGATGGGCTAGCCATCAGTGAGCAGTTCTTC
TRBV5-4,.,TRBJ1-1,TRBD1,CASSYSRDSEAFF,TGTGCCAGCAGCTACAGCCGGGACAGTGAAGCTTTCTTT
TRBV6-4,.,TRBJ2-1,TRBD1,CASSEQGEYNEQFF,TGTGCCAGCAGTGAACAGGGGGAGTACAATGAGCAGTTCTTC
TRBV28,.,TRBJ2-7,TRBD1,CASAKSDRVPYEQYF,TGTGCCAGCGCAAAATCGGACAGGGTACCCTACGAGCAGTACTTC
TRBV7-2,.,TRBJ1-3,TRBD1,CASTQGTGGNTIYF,TGTGCCAGCACCCAGGGGACAGGTGGAAACACCATATATTTT
TRBV19,.,TRBJ2-7,TRBD2,CASSIYERGYEQYF,TGTGCCAGTAGTATATATGAGCGGGGATACGAGCAGTACTTC
TRBV5-1,.,TRBJ1-6,TRBD1,CASSLGDRESPPLHF,TGCGCCAGCAGCTTGGGGGACAGGGAATCTCCACCCCTCCACTTT
TRBV11-1,.,TRBJ2-7,TRBD1,CASSPQGVGSYEQYF,TGTGCCAGCAGCCCACAGGGGGTAGGCTCCTACGAGCAGTACTTC
TRBV5-1,once,TRBJ2-3,.,CASSPTGRTMDTQYF,TGCGCCAGCAGCCCCACAGGCCGCACAATGGATACGCAGTATTTT
TRBV19,.,TRBJ1-5,.,CASSILGGAGQPQHF,TGTGCCAGTAGTATCTTGGGGGGGGCTGGTCAGCCCCAGCATTTT
TRBV10-1,.,TRBJ2-7,TRBD2,CASSPTSGGFYEQYF,TGCGCCAGCAGTCCGACTAGCGGGGGATTCTACGAGCAGTACTTC
TRBV7-5,.,TRBJ2-1,.,CVRTGPCSSDEQFF,TGTGTCAGAACAGGGCCTTGCTCTAGCGATGAGCAGTTCTTC
TRBV7-2,.,TRBJ2-2,.,CASSPRGAGIANTGELFF,TGTGCCAGCAGCCCCCGGGGAGCGGGCATCGCGAACACCGGGGAGCTGTTTTTT
TRBV4-1,.,TRBJ1-2,.,CASTPADNNYGYTF,TGCGCCAGCACTCCCGCAGATAATAACTATGGCTACACCTTC
TRBV7-8,.,TRBJ2-7,TRBD1,CASSPPTGGYF,TGTGCCAGCAGCCCGCCGACAGGGGGGTACTTC
TRBV4-3,.,TRBJ2-2,TRBD1,CASSQSQGFSGELFF,TGCGCCAGCAGCCAGTCACAGGGGTTTTCCGGGGAGCTGTTTTTT
TRBV7-2,.,TRBJ2-1,TRBD2,CASSLPASGTNEQFF,TGTGCCAGCAGCTTACCCGCTAGCGGGACGAATGAGCAGTTCTTC
TRBV19,.,TRBJ1-2,.,CASSATGWGYTF,TGTGCCAGTAGTGCAACAGGGTGGGGCTACACCTTC
TRBV9,once,TRBJ1-2,TRBD1,CASSVVPDRGDGYTF,TGTGCCAGCAGCGTAGTCCCCGACAGGGGAGATGGCTACACCTTC
TRBV14,.,TRBJ2-1,TRBD2,CASSQDLGEGSDEQFF,TGTGCCAGCAGCCAAGATTTGGGGGAGGGCAGCGATGAGCAGTTCTTC
TRBV2,.,TRBJ2-2,TRBD2,CATEGGLAGPTGELFF,TGTGCCACCGAAGGGGGACTAGCGGGACCTACCGGGGAGCTGTTTTTT
TRBV6-5,once,TRBJ2-7,TRBD1,CASRKTGTTYEQYF,TGTGCCAGCAGAAAGACAGGGACCACCTACGAGCAGTACTTC
TRBV7-2,.,TRBJ1-2,TRBD1,CASSPGQGSHTF,TGTGCCAGCAGCCCAGGACAGGGCTCGCACACCTTC
TRBV7-2,.,TRBJ2-1,TRBD2,CASSLDLLAEQQFF,TGTGCCAGCAGCTTAGATCTCCTAGCGGAACAGCAGTTCTTC
TRBV19,once,TRBJ1-1,TRBD1,CASSIRGRGTEAFF,TGTGCCAGTAGTATAAGGGGGCGAGGAACTGAAGCTTTCTTT
TRBV21-1,.,TRBJ2-2,.,CASSVAVRGTSELFF,TGTGCCAGCAGTGTTGCCGTCAGGGGGACTAGTGAGCTGTTTTTT
TRBV10-2,once,TRBJ2-1,TRBD2,CASSEGGDEQFF,TGCGCCAGCAGTGAGGGGGGGGATGAGCAGTTCTTC
TRBV9,.,TRBJ1-6,.,CASSARDGASYNSPLHF,TGTGCCAGCAGCGCGCGGGACGGAGCTTCCTATAATTCACCCCTCCACTTT
TRBV15,once,TRBJ2-7,.,CATSRGQQGHSYEQYF,TGTGCCACCAGCAGAGGCCAACAGGGACATTCCTACGAGCAGTACTTC
TRBV4-1,.,TRBJ2-7,TRBD2,CASSLSVWGTRSNEQYF,TGCGCCAGCAGCCTAAGTGTATGGGGGACTAGATCTAACGAGCAGTACTTC
TRBV5-5,.,TRBJ2-7,TRBD1,CASSYLRDRGHEQYF,TGTGCCAGCAGCTACCTCCGGGACAGGGGACACGAGCAGTACTTC
TRBV21-1,few,TRBJ1-5,.,CASSKARKGGNQPQHF,TGTGCCAGCAGCAAAGCGCGCAAGGGGGGCAATCAGCCCCAGCATTTT
TRBV28,few,TRBJ2-7,.,CASRLQGSGSYEQYF,TGTGCCAGCAGGTTACAGGGTAGCGGATCCTACGAGCAGTACTTC
TRBV7-9,.,TRBJ2-1,TRBD2,CASSLGTSAASYNEQFF,TGTGCCAGCAGCTTAGGGACTAGCGCCGCCTCCTACAATGAGCAGTTCTTC
TRBV7-8,.,TRBJ2-7,.,CASSLFGTYEQYF,TGTGCCAGCAGCTTATTCGGGACCTACGAGCAGTACTTC
TRBV29-1,.,TRBJ2-2,TRBD1,CSVDAGTANTGELFF,TGCAGCGTTGACGCCGGGACAGCGAACACCGGGGAGCTGTTTTTT
TRBV3-1/TRBV3-2,.,TRBJ2-1,.,CASSRGSSGYEQFF,TGTGCCAGCAGCCGAGGGAGCTCGGGTTATGAGCAGTTCTTC
TRBV29-1,.,TRBJ2-7,TRBD2,CSAVSGRAYEQYF,TGCAGCGCCGTTAGCGGGAGGGCCTACGAGCAGTACTTC
TRBV5-1,.,TRBJ1-4,.,CASSLYTGRNEKLFF,TGCGCCAGCAGCTTGTACACAGGGAGAAATGAAAAACTGTTTTTT
TRBV28,.,TRBJ1-2,.,CASSSRQYGYTF,TGTGCCAGCAGTTCGAGACAGTATGGCTACACCTTC
TRBV7-2,.,TRBJ1-1,TRBD1,CASSPPGQGATEAFF,TGTGCCAGCAGCCCTCCGGGACAGGGGGCCACTGAAGCTTTCTTT
TRBV21-1,.,TRBJ1-4,.,CASSNLRETEAGKSEKLFF,TGTGCCAGCAGCAACCTCCGGGAGACCGAGGCGGGGAAATCTGAAAAACTGTTTTTT
TRBV15,.,TRBJ1-5,.,CATSNRTGYNQPQHF,TGTGCCACCAGCAACCGAACAGGCTACAATCAGCCCCAGCATTTT
TRBV7-6,.,TRBJ2-1,TRBD2,CASRVGTSGRKFF,TGTGCCAGCAGAGTCGGGACTAGCGGGAGAAAGTTCTTC
TRBV7-3,.,TRBJ1-1,.,CASSSKVGQRAFF,TGTGCCAGCAGCTCGAAAGTGGGCCAGCGGGCTTTCTTT
TRBV5-8,few,TRBJ1-4,TRBD1,CASSRDRNEKLFF,TGTGCCAGCAGCAGGGACAGGAATGAAAAACTGTTTTTT